This T cell receptor beta chain was documented in a study of CD8+ T cells in alopecia areata. Study-level information: Treated individuals took tofacitinib by mouth, 5 to 10 mg twice daily. Study-wide results and limits: Under tofacitinib, fewer expanded CD8+ clones appeared among the top 100 scalp clones. Clonality was higher in lesional than normal scalp, especially in alopecia totalis/universalis. Between patients, shared TCR sequences were less clear than in mice. This was possibly due in part to HLA diversity in the patient population.

The authors extracted RNA and reverse transcribed it into cDNA as the sequencing template. The repertoire was sequenced with immunoSEQ multiplex PCR; TCRdb's copy has only in-frame clones and lacks some. The sample has approximately 210,000 clones; about three fifths are singletons. This clone occurred a few times. Its cognate antigen is unknown. Treatment denoted: oral pan-JAK inhibitor, 5-10 mg twice daily. This specimen consisted of CD4+ T cells sorted from blood, obtained at week 4, from a patient treated with tofacitinib. The TCR was taken from a human donor with alopecia areata.

The CDR3 sequence is CAFLRADEKLFF. CDR3 DNA: TGTGCCTTCCTCAGGGCGGATGAAAAACTGTTTTTT. V gene TRBV7-9 combines with J gene TRBJ1-4; TRBD1 might be the D (5 bases). The CDR3 runs 12 residues. V lost 11 bases and J lost 6, with 13 bases in between. Germline loops: CDR1 SEHNR, CDR2 FQNEAQ (reference sequence).